This T cell receptor (beta chain) was recovered during a study of blood T cell repertoires in COVID-19. The CDR3 spans 12 residues. Trimming took 6 bases from V and 5 from J, leaving 10 bases between them. Germline V gene data show CDR1 as LNHDA and CDR2 as SQIVND (reference sequence). Repertoires were generated with immunoSEQ multiplex PCR, while TCRdb's copy carries only in-frame clones and drops some. The table records some 210,000 clones, about nine tenths of them present only once. This sequence joins TRBV19 and TRBJ1-1; D is unresolved. Sequencing was performed on peripheral blood. The TCR comes from a man in his sixties who had recovered from COVID-19. In DNA, the CDR3 is TGTGCCAGTAGCAACAGACCAACTGAAGCTTTCTTT. It specifies CASSNRPTEAFF.